A selection of T cell receptor beta chains follows, all from one sample in a study of monozygotic twins with cystic fibrosis. Sequenced by immunoSEQ multiplex PCR; TCRdb stores in-frame clones only, minus some. The sample lists roughly 15,000 clones; approximately 92% were seen once. The sample consisted of blood. The receptors were gathered from a girl aged 2 to 10 with cystic fibrosis. The CDR3 runs from the conserved cysteine through the conserved F or W. A D gene is named only where the DNA matches it firmly. For some rows the clone size is stated as once, few or many, or as a class when expanded; others skip it.

DNA: TGTGCCATCAGTGACCCCGCACGGGCAGGGAGCTCCTACGAGCAGTACTTC
CDR3: CAISDPARAGSSYEQYF
size: .
J: TRBJ2-7
D: .
V: TRBV10-3

DNA: TGTGCCAGCTCACCTCGGATAAAACAGGGGCCAGGCTACGAGCAGTACTTC
CDR3: CASSPRIKQGPGYEQYF
size: .
J: TRBJ2-7
D: TRBD1
V: TRBV18

DNA: TGTGCCAGCAGTGAAGCGGCGGGAGCCCGGGCCGGGGAGCTGTTTTTT
CDR3: CASSEAAGARAGELFF
size: .
J: TRBJ2-2
D: TRBD2
V: TRBV2

DNA: TGCGCCAGCAGCCAAGCTCCCCGGGACAGGGGTGAGGAGCAGTACTTC
CDR3: CASSQAPRDRGEEQYF
size: .
J: TRBJ2-7
D: TRBD1
V: TRBV4-1

DNA: TGCAGCGTCGCCGCGTTTCGCACCGGGGAGCTGTTTTTT
CDR3: CSVAAFRTGELFF
size: .
J: TRBJ2-2
D: .
V: TRBV29-1

DNA: TGTGCCAGCAGCATAGGGGGGGCTGGGGAGACCCAGTACTTC
CDR3: CASSIGGAGETQYF
size: .
J: TRBJ2-5
D: .
V: TRBV21-1

DNA: TGCGCCAGCAGTTGGCAGGCAGGGGGCACTGAAGCTTTCTTT
CDR3: CASSWQAGGTEAFF
size: .
J: TRBJ1-1
D: TRBD1
V: TRBV5-1

DNA: TGTGCCAGCCAAACGGGACCACAAGAGACCCAGTACTTC
CDR3: CASQTGPQETQYF
size: .
J: TRBJ2-5
D: .
V: TRBV6-1

DNA: TGTGCCAGCAGTTATTCTCTAGCGGCCTCGTTGGAGACCCAGTACTTC
CDR3: CASSYSLAASLETQYF
size: .
J: TRBJ2-5
D: TRBD2
V: TRBV6-5

DNA: TGTGCCAGCAGTGAGTCAGGGAGCTCCTACGAGCAGTACTTC
CDR3: CASSESGSSYEQYF
size: once
J: TRBJ2-7
D: .
V: TRBV2

DNA: TGTGCCAGCAGGGGACTAGCGGATTACAATGAGCAGTTCTTC
CDR3: CASRGLADYNEQFF
size: .
J: TRBJ2-1
D: TRBD2
V: TRBV2

DNA: TGTGCCAGCAGTTTATCCCCACTAGCGACCTCCCTCGGTGAGCAGTTCTTC
CDR3: CASSLSPLATSLGEQFF
size: .
J: TRBJ2-1
D: TRBD2
V: TRBV27

DNA: TGTGCCAGCAGCCGGGACGGACTAGCGGCCGCTTCGTACAATGAGCAGTTCTTC
CDR3: CASSRDGLAAASYNEQFF
size: .
J: TRBJ2-1
D: TRBD2
V: TRBV4-2

DNA: TGTGCCAGCAGTAGAGCGGGAGGGTCCTACGAGCAGTACTTC
CDR3: CASSRAGGSYEQYF
size: .
J: TRBJ2-7
D: TRBD2
V: TRBV27

DNA: TGTGCCATCAGTCGTCCGTGGGGGGATAACTACGAGCAGTACTTC
CDR3: CAISRPWGDNYEQYF
size: .
J: TRBJ2-7
D: .
V: TRBV10-3

DNA: TGTGCCAGCAGTTACCTAAGGCACAGGGGGGCCCACGTCCTGACTTTC
CDR3: CASSYLRHRGAHVLTF
size: .
J: TRBJ2-6
D: TRBD1
V: TRBV6-5

DNA: TGTGCCAGCAGGGGGACAGGGGATCAGCCCCAGCATTTT
CDR3: CASRGTGDQPQHF
size: .
J: TRBJ1-5
D: TRBD1
V: TRBV2

DNA: TGCACCAGCAGCCATTATAGCCGGGACAGGGCAGCCAAAGGCAATCAGCCCCAGCATTTT
CDR3: CTSSHYSRDRAAKGNQPQHF
size: .
J: TRBJ1-5
D: .
V: TRBV1

DNA: TGTGCCAGTAGTATTGGGAGCGGGCCCTCCTACGAGCAGTACTTC
CDR3: CASSIGSGPSYEQYF
size: once
J: TRBJ2-7
D: .
V: TRBV19

DNA: TGTGCCAGCAGCTCTGCCCCCAACACTGAAGCTTTCTTT
CDR3: CASSSAPNTEAFF
size: .
J: TRBJ1-1
D: .
V: TRBV7-2

DNA: TGTGCCAGTACCCACAGACTAGCGGGAGAGGGAGATACGCAGTATTTT
CDR3: CASTHRLAGEGDTQYF
size: .
J: TRBJ2-3
D: TRBD2
V: TRBV19

DNA: TGTGCCAGCAGTAAGACTATCCCCACGAAAAACGAGCAGTACTTC
CDR3: CASSKTIPTKNEQYF
size: once
J: TRBJ2-7
D: .
V: TRBV28

DNA: TGTGCCAGCAGTTACTCGAACAGACGTGGGGCCAACGTCCTGACTTTC
CDR3: CASSYSNRRGANVLTF
size: .
J: TRBJ2-6
D: .
V: TRBV6-5

DNA: TGTGCCAGCAGCCTTTCTCCCGGGACTAGCACAGATACGCAGTATTTT
CDR3: CASSLSPGTSTDTQYF
size: .
J: TRBJ2-3
D: .
V: TRBV9

DNA: TGCGCCAGCAGCCCTCATGGGACAGGGAGTGGCTACACCTTC
CDR3: CASSPHGTGSGYTF
size: few
J: TRBJ1-2
D: TRBD1
V: TRBV4-1

DNA: TGTGCCAGCTCACCTAGGAGTTCCTACAATGAGCAGTTCTTC
CDR3: CASSPRSSYNEQFF
size: once
J: TRBJ2-1
D: .
V: TRBV18

DNA: TGTGCCAGCAGTCTAGCGGTGGTAGGCAATGAGCAGTTCTTC
CDR3: CASSLAVVGNEQFF
size: .
J: TRBJ2-1
D: TRBD2
V: TRBV6-5

DNA: TGTGCCAGCAGTCCAGGGGACCCCCAGTACTTC
CDR3: CASSPGDPQYF
size: medium-sized
J: TRBJ2-7
D: .
V: TRBV25-1

DNA: TGTGCCAGCAGCAAAGCGCTCAGGGGAAGCTCCTACGAGCAGTACTTC
CDR3: CASSKALRGSSYEQYF
size: .
J: TRBJ2-7
D: .
V: TRBV21-1

DNA: TGTGCCAGCAGCCAAAGGACTAGCGGGAGTACAGATACGCAGTATTTT
CDR3: CASSQRTSGSTDTQYF
size: .
J: TRBJ2-3
D: TRBD2
V: TRBV7-6

DNA: TGTGCCAGCAGCCCTACCGAAGGACAGGGGTACGAGCAGTACTTC
CDR3: CASSPTEGQGYEQYF
size: .
J: TRBJ2-7
D: TRBD1
V: TRBV7-9

DNA: TGTGCCAGCAGCTTGGTGGTGGAGGGCGCGCAGTATTTT
CDR3: CASSLVVEGAQYF
size: .
J: TRBJ2-3
D: .
V: TRBV5-5

DNA: TGTGCCAGTAGTATAGATCTCTCCTCCTCCTACGAGCAGTACTTC
CDR3: CASSIDLSSSYEQYF
size: few
J: TRBJ2-7
D: .
V: TRBV19

DNA: TGCGCCAGCAGTCAACCTAAGACTAGCGGGAGGGGAGTCAGCTACAATCAGCAGTTCTTC
CDR3: CASSQPKTSGRGVSYNQQFF
size: .
J: TRBJ2-1
D: TRBD2
V: TRBV23-1

DNA: TGCGCCAGCACCCTGATAGCGGGAGATAAAGGCGGGGAGCTGTTTTTT
CDR3: CASTLIAGDKGGELFF
size: .
J: TRBJ2-2
D: TRBD2
V: TRBV5-1

DNA: TGTGCCTGGTCTCCCGGAGGCCCTGAAGCTTTCTTT
CDR3: CAWSPGGPEAFF
size: once
J: TRBJ1-1
D: .
V: TRBV30

DNA: TGCAGCGTTGCGCCGGGACCACGAACCGGGGAGCTGTTTTTT
CDR3: CSVAPGPRTGELFF
size: .
J: TRBJ2-2
D: .
V: TRBV29-1

DNA: TGTGCCAGCAGTCTCCAGATAGATTCGGCTTTCTTT
CDR3: CASSLQIDSAFF
size: .
J: TRBJ1-1
D: .
V: TRBV28

DNA: TGTGCCAGCAGTGAATGGGGAGGCGATCAGCCCCAGCATTTT
CDR3: CASSEWGGDQPQHF
size: .
J: TRBJ1-5
D: .
V: TRBV6-1

DNA: TGTGCCAGCAGTGACAACCTAGCGGGAGGTGAGACCCAGTACTTC
CDR3: CASSDNLAGGETQYF
size: .
J: TRBJ2-5
D: TRBD2
V: TRBV2

DNA: TGTGCCAGCACCCCCGGGACAGGATATGGCTACACCTTC
CDR3: CASTPGTGYGYTF
size: .
J: TRBJ1-2
D: TRBD1
V: TRBV27

DNA: TGTGCCAGCAGCGTCGGGCCTCCAGAGGACTACGAGCAGTACTTC
CDR3: CASSVGPPEDYEQYF
size: .
J: TRBJ2-7
D: .
V: TRBV5-5

DNA: TGTGCCAGCAGCCAAGCCGGGGCGGGAGATGAGACCCAGTACTTC
CDR3: CASSQAGAGDETQYF
size: .
J: TRBJ2-5
D: TRBD2
V: TRBV4-2

DNA: TGTGCCAGCAGCTTAGCTGGGACAGGGGGCGAGCAGTACTTC
CDR3: CASSLAGTGGEQYF
size: .
J: TRBJ2-7
D: TRBD1
V: TRBV7-2

DNA: TGTGCCAGTAGTATTTACGGGGACAGGGGGCTAGGTCAGCCCCAGCATTTT
CDR3: CASSIYGDRGLGQPQHF
size: .
J: TRBJ1-5
D: TRBD1
V: TRBV19

DNA: TGTGCCAGCAGTGAAAGGGGGCGGGACTCAATCCCCCTCGAGCAGTACTTC
CDR3: CASSERGRDSIPLEQYF
size: .
J: TRBJ2-7
D: .
V: TRBV2

DNA: TGTGCCAGCACCCGCTCAGCGGGAGGAAATTACAATGAGCAGTTCTTC
CDR3: CASTRSAGGNYNEQFF
size: .
J: TRBJ2-1
D: TRBD2
V: TRBV4-2

DNA: TGTGCCAGCAGTTTATCCCTAGCGGGAGTGTTGGAGCAGTACTTC
CDR3: CASSLSLAGVLEQYF
size: .
J: TRBJ2-7
D: TRBD2
V: TRBV27

DNA: TGTGCCAGCAGCCCGGTGGCGCCAGATACGCAGTATTTT
CDR3: CASSPVAPDTQYF
size: .
J: TRBJ2-3
D: .
V: TRBV11-3

DNA: TGTGCCAGCAGTTACTCACCGGGACTAGCGGGCAGCGAGCAGTACTTC
CDR3: CASSYSPGLAGSEQYF
size: .
J: TRBJ2-7
D: TRBD2
V: TRBV6-5

DNA: TGTGCCAGCAGTTATGGGGTACCGGGGGTCTCCTATGGCTACACCTTC
CDR3: CASSYGVPGVSYGYTF
size: .
J: TRBJ1-2
D: .
V: TRBV6-5

DNA: TGTGCCAGCAGTCCCTACGCGGGAGATTTTGGCGGGGAGCTGTTTTTT
CDR3: CASSPYAGDFGGELFF
size: large
J: TRBJ2-2
D: TRBD2
V: TRBV28

DNA: TGCGCCAGCAGCCAAGATATGACAGGGGTCGTGTACGAGCAGTACTTC
CDR3: CASSQDMTGVVYEQYF
size: once
J: TRBJ2-7
D: TRBD1
V: TRBV4-1

DNA: TGCGCCAGCAGTCCCGGGACCAGAGAGGACGAGCAGTACTTC
CDR3: CASSPGTREDEQYF
size: .
J: TRBJ2-7
D: .
V: TRBV4-1